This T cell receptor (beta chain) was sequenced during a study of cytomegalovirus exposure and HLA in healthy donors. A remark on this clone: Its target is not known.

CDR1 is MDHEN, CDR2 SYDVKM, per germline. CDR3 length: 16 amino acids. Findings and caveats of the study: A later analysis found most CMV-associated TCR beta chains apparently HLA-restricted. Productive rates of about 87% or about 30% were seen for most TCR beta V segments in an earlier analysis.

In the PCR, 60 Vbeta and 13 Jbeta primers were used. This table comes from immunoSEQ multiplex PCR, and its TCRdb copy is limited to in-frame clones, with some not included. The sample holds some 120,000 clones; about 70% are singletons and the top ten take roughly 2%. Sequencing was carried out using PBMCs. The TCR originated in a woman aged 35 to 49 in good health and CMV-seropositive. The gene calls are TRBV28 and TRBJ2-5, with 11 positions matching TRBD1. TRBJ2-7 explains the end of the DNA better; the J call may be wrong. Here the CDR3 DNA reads TGTGCCACCCTGGACAGGGGGCCCCTATTCGACTACGAGCAGTACTTC. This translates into CATLDRGPLFDYEQYF.